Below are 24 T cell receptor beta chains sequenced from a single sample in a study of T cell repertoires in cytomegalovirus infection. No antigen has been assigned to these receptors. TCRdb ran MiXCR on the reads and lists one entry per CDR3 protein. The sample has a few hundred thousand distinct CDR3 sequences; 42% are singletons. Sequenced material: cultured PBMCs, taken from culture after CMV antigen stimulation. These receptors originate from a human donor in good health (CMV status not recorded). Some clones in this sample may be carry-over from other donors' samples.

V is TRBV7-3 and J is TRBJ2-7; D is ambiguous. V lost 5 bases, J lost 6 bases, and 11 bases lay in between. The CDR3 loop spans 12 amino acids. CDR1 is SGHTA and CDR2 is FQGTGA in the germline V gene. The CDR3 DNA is TGTGCCAGCAGCCTGCCAGGTAGCGAGCAGTACTTC. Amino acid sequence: CASSLPGSEQYF.

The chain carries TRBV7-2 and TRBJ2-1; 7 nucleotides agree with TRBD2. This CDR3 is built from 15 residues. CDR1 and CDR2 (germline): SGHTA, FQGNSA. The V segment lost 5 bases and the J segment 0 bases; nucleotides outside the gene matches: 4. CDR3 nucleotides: TGTGCCAGCAGCCAAGGCGGGAGCTCCTACAATGAGCAGTTCTTC. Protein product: CASSQGGSSYNEQFF.

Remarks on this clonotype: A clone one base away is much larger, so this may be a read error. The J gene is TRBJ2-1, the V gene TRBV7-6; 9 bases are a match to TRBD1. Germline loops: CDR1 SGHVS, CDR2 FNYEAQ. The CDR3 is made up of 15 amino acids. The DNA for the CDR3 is TGTCCCAGCAGCTTCGGGACAGGGAGTTACAATGAGCAGTTCTTC. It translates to CPSSFGTGSYNEQFF.

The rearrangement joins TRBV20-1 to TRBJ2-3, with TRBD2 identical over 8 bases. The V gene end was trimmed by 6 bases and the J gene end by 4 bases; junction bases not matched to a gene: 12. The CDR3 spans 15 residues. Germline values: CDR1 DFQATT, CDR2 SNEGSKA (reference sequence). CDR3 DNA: TGCAGTGCCTCCGGACTAGCCCGAGGGCCAGATACGCAGTATTTT. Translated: CSASGLARGPDTQYF.

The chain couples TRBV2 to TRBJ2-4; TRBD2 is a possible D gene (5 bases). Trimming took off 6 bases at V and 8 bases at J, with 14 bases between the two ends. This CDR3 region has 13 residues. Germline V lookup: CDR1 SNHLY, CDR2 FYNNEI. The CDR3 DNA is TGTGCCAGCAGCGAGGGAGTACCCGACATTCAGTACTTC. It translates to CASSEGVPDIQYF.

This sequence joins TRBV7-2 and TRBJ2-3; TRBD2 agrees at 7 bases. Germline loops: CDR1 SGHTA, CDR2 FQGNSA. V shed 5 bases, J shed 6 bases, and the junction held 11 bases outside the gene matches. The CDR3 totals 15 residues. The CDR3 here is CASSSSGTTPDTQYF. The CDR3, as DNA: TGTGCCAGCAGCAGCTCCGGGACTACCCCCGATACGCAGTATTTT.

This CDR3 is CASSDSHYEQYF. The CDR3 DNA is TGTGCCAGCAGTGATTCGCACTACGAGCAGTACTTC. The V and J genes are TRBV25-1 and TRBJ2-7; D ambiguous. CDR1 is MGHDK and CDR2 is SYGVNS in the germline V gene. V lost 3 bases and J lost 3, with 6 bases in between. The CDR3 is 12 amino acids.

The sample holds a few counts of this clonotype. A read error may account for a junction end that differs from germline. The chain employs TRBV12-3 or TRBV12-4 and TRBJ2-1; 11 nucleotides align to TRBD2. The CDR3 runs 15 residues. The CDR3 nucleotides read TGTGCCAGCAGGTTAGCGGGAGGGCCTCACAATGAGCAGTTCTTC. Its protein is CASRLAGGPHNEQFF.

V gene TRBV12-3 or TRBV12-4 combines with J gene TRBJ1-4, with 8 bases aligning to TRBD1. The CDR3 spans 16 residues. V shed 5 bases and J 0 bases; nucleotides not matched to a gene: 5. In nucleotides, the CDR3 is TGTGCCAGCAGTCTCGACAGGGGTGCAACTAATGAAAAACTGTTTTTT. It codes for CASSLDRGATNEKLFF.

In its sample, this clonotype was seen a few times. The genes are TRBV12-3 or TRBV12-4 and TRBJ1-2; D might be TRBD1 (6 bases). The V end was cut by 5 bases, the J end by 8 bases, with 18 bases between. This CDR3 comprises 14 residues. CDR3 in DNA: TGTGCCAGCAGTCCCGGGAGGATAGGGGGAGGCTACACCTTC. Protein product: CASSPGRIGGGYTF.

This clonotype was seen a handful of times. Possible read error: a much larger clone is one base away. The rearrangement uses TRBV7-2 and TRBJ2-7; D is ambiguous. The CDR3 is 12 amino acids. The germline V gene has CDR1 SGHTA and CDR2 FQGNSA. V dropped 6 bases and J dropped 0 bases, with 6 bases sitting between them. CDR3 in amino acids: CASRLSSYEQYF. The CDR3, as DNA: TGTGCCAGCAGACTTAGCTCCTACGAGCAGTACTTC.

The CDR3 DNA follows: TGTGCCAGCAGTCCCGGGACAGGGATACTACGCAATCAGCCCCAGCATTTT. Translating it yields CASSPGTGILRNQPQHF. The chain links TRBV6-2 or TRBV6-3 to TRBJ1-5, with TRBD1 identical over 9 bases. The CDR3 spans 17 residues. The germline V gene has CDR1 MNHEY and CDR2 SVGEGT. Trimming took 5 bases from V and 2 from J; bases not matched to a gene: 10.

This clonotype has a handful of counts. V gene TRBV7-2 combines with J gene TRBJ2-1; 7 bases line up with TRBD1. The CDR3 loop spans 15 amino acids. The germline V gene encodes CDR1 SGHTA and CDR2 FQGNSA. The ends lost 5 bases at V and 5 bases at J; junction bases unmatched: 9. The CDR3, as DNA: TGTGCCAGCAGCCGACTGACAGGGTCACACAATGAGCAGTTCTTC. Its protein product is CASSRLTGSHNEQFF.

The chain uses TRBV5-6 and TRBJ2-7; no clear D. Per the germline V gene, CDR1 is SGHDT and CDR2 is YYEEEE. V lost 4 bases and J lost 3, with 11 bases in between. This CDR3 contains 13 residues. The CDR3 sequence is CASSEVRVYEQYF. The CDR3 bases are TGTGCCAGCAGCGAGGTTAGGGTCTACGAGCAGTACTTC.

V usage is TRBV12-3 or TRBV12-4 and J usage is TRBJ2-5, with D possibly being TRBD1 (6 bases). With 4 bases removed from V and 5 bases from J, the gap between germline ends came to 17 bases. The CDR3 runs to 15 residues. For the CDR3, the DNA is TGTGCCAGCAGTTCCTTAATACAGGGTTCCGAGACCCAGTACTTC. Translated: CASSSLIQGSETQYF.

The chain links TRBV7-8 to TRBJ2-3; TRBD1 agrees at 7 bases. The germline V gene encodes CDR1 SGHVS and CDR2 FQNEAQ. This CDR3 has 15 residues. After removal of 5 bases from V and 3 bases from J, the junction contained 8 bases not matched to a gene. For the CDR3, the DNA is TGTGCCAGCAGCACCACGGGGACAGATACAGATACGCAGTATTTT. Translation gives CASSTTGTDTDTQYF.

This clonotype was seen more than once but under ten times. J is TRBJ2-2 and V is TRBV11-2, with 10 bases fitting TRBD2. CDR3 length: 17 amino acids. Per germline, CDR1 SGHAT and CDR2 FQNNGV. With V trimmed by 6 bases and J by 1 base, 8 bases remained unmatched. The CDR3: CASRSGLARMNTGELFF. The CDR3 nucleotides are TGTGCCAGCAGATCGGGACTAGCGAGAATGAACACCGGGGAGCTGTTTTTT.

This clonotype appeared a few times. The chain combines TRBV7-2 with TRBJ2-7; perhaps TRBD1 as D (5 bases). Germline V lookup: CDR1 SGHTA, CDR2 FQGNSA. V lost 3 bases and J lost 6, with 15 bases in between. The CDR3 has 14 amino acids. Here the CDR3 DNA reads TGTGCCAGCAGCTTCCGGACCGGTGGGGCCGAGCAGTACTTC. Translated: CASSFRTGGAEQYF.

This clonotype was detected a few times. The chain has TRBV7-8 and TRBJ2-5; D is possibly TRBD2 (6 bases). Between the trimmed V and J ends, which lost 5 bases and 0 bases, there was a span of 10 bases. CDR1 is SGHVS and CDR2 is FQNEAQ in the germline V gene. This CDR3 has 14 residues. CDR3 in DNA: TGTGCCAGCAGCCCCAGGGACTACCAAGAGACCCAGTACTTC. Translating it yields CASSPRDYQETQYF.

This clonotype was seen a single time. CDR3 sequence (DNA): TGTGCCAGCAGCGATGAGGCACGTATGGGGGAGACCCAGTACTTC. Translated: CASSDEARMGETQYF. This chain links TRBV11-2 with TRBJ2-5; D ambiguous. The germline V gene encodes CDR1 SGHAT and CDR2 FQNNGV. Trimming removed 5 bases at V and 5 bases at J, with 18 bases between. The CDR3 is 15 residues long.

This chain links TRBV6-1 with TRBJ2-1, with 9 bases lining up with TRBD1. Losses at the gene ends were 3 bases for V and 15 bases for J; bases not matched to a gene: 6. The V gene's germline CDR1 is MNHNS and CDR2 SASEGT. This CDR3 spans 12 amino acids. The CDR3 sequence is CASSERGQGGFF. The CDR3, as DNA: TGTGCCAGCAGTGAGAGGGGACAGGGTGGGTTCTTC.

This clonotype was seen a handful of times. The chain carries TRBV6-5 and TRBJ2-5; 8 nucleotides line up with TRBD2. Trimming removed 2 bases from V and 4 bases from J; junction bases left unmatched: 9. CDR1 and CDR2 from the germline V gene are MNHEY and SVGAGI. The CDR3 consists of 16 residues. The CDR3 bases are TGTGCCAGCAGTTACCTGGAAGCGGGAGCAGGAGAGACCCAGTACTTC. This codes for CASSYLEAGAGETQYF.

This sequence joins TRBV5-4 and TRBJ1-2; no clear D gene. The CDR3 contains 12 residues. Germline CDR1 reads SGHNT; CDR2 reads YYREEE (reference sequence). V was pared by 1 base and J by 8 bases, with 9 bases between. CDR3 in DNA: TGTGCCAGCAGCTTGCTTCGGTGGGGCTACACCTTC. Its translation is CASSLLRWGYTF.

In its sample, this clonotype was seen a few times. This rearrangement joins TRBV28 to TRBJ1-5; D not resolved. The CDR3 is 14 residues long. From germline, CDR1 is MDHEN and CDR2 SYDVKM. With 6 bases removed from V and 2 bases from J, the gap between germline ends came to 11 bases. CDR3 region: CASSPVTGNQPQHF. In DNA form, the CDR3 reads TGTGCCAGCAGCCCCGTAACAGGCAATCAGCCCCAGCATTTT.